The 30 T cell receptor beta chains given below trace back to one sample, sequenced in a study of blood T cell repertoires in COVID-19. Profiled with immunoSEQ multiplex PCR; TCRdb holds only in-frame clones, not every one. The sample carries around 120,000 clones, roughly 80% recorded once. Sequenced input: peripheral blood. The source is a man aged 25 to 45 with acute or convalescent COVID-19.

This chain uses TRBV27 with TRBJ2-3; 8 bases are a match to TRBD1. The CDR3 spans 14 residues. Unmatched junction bases numbered 6, after V lost 4 bases and J lost 6 bases. CDR1 is MNHEY, CDR2 SMNVEV, per germline (reference sequence). CDR3 bases: TGTGCCAGCAGTTCGTGGACAGGGTCTGATACGCAGTATTTT. It is translated as CASSSWTGSDTQYF.

The chain couples TRBV2 to TRBJ2-2; 11 bases fit TRBD2. This CDR3 contains 17 residues. The germline V gene has CDR1 SNHLY and CDR2 FYNNEI. The V segment lost 6 bases and the J segment 0 bases; nucleotides outside the gene matches: 6. The CDR3 loop is CASRDTSGGPNTGELFF. CDR3 bases: TGTGCCAGCAGAGACACTAGCGGGGGTCCGAACACCGGGGAGCTGTTTTTT.

The chain joins TRBV15 to TRBJ2-5, with 11 bases that match TRBD2. Germline V gene data show CDR1 as LNHNV and CDR2 as YYDKDF (reference sequence). The CDR3 contains 18 residues. V gave up 2 bases and J gave up 5 bases; unmatched junction bases: 13. CDR3: CATSRPGASGGQGETQYF. The DNA of the CDR3 is TGTGCCACCAGCAGACCGGGGGCTAGCGGGGGGCAGGGGGAGACCCAGTACTTC.

The V and J genes are TRBV19 and TRBJ2-6; the D is unclear. There are 14 residues in the CDR3. Per the germline V gene, CDR1 is LNHDA and CDR2 is SQIVND (reference sequence). The V end lost 8 bases, the J end lost 0 bases, and 8 bases lay between the germline ends. The CDR3 reads CASRSSSGANVLTF. CDR3 nucleotide sequence: TGTGCCAGTCGGTCGAGCTCTGGGGCCAACGTCCTGACTTTC.

The rearrangement uses TRBV6-4 and TRBJ2-3, with 10 bases matching TRBD2. The CDR3 loop spans 16 amino acids. Germline lookup yields CDR1 MRHNA and CDR2 SNTAGT. Germline trimming cut 0 bases from V and 0 bases from J; bases unmatched to any gene: 0. CDR3 nucleotide sequence: TGTGCCAGCAGTGACTCGACTAGCGGGAGCACAGATACGCAGTATTTT. It translates to CASSDSTSGSTDTQYF.

The V call is TRBV25-1, the J call TRBJ1-5; D is possibly TRBD1 (5 bases). The CDR3 sequence is 13 residues long. V lost 2 bases and J 7 bases, leaving 9 bases between the germline ends. From germline, CDR1 is MGHDK and CDR2 SYGVNS. CDR3 in DNA: TGTGCCAGCAGTGAACAGGGATGGCAGCCCCAGCATTTT. Protein: CASSEQGWQPQHF. Using reference TRBV25-1 and TRBJ1-5 for the parts outside the CDR3, the full variable domain is EADIYQTPRYLVIGTGKKITLECSQTMGHDKMYWYQQDPGMELHLIHYSYGVNSTEKGDLSSESTVSRIRTEHFPLTLESARPSHTSQYLCASSEQGWQPQHFGDGTRLSIL.

The chain combines TRBV5-4 with TRBJ2-7; perhaps TRBD2 as D (6 bases). V was pared by 4 bases and J by 3 bases, with 14 bases between. CDR1 is SGHNT, CDR2 YYREEE, per germline (reference sequence). The CDR3 extends over 14 amino acids. This CDR3 reads CASSPGTGGYEQYV. The CDR3 DNA reads TGTGCCAGCAGCCCCGGGACTGGCGGCTACGAGCAGTACGTC.

V usage is TRBV19 and J usage is TRBJ2-1; 8 bases fit TRBD1. The V gene's germline CDR1 is LNHDA and CDR2 SQIVND (reference sequence). Trimming cost V 5 bases and J 7 bases; bases outside gene matches: 7. The CDR3 length is 14 residues. CDR3 loop: CASSWQGAGNEQFF. The CDR3, as DNA: TGTGCCAGTAGTTGGCAGGGGGCGGGAAATGAGCAGTTCTTC.

The table lists this clone with a count of one. J is TRBJ1-1 and V is TRBV5-1; TRBD1 matches 11 bases. V gave up 0 bases and J gave up 5 bases; unmatched junction bases: 9. Germline V gene sequence: CDR1 SGHRS, CDR2 YFSETQ. This CDR3 has 17 residues. DNA of the CDR3: TGCGCCAGCAGCTTGGGGACAGGGGGCGCCTCGGGGACTGAAGCTTTCTTT. This gives the protein CASSLGTGGASGTEAFF.

The chain recombines TRBV19 with TRBJ2-3, with 8 nucleotides matching TRBD2. V gave up 3 bases and J gave up 1 base; unmatched junction bases: 3. This CDR3 is 15 amino acids long. Germline CDR1 and CDR2: LNHDA and SQIVND (reference sequence). CDR3 amino acids: CASSIAGGGTDTQYF. The CDR3 coding sequence is TGTGCCAGTAGTATCGCGGGAGGAGGCACAGATACGCAGTATTTT. Supplemented by reference TRBV19 and TRBJ2-3, the full variable domain reads DGGITQSPKYLFRKEGQNVTLSCEQNLNHDAMYWYRQDPGQGLRLIYYSQIVNDFQKGDIAEGYSVSREKKESFPLTVTSAQKNPTAFYLCASSIAGGGTDTQYFGPGTRLTVL.

The rearrangement links TRBV30 to TRBJ1-5; no reliable D call. The CDR3 runs to 15 residues. Germline assignment: CDR1 GTSNPN and CDR2 SVGIG (reference sequence). V was shortened by 0 bases and J by 0 bases, with 9 bases between the two germline ends. The CDR3 is CAWSVQSNSNQPQHF. The CDR3 DNA is TGTGCCTGGAGTGTACAGAGCAATAGCAATCAGCCCCAGCATTTT.

The V and J genes are TRBV10-3 and TRBJ2-1, with D unclear. V lost 4 bases and J 8 bases, leaving 9 bases between the germline ends. The CDR3 spans 12 residues. From germline, CDR1 is ENHRY and CDR2 SYGVKD. The CDR3 loop reads CAISGARDEQFF. In nucleotides, the CDR3 is TGTGCCATCAGTGGAGCCCGGGATGAGCAGTTCTTC.

This clone was observed a few times. The chain is built from TRBV6-4 and TRBJ2-1; 7 nucleotides line up with TRBD2. The germline gives CDR1 MRHNA, CDR2 SNTAGT. The V segment lost 3 bases and the J segment 7 bases; nucleotides outside the gene matches: 9. The CDR3 runs 15 residues. The CDR3 sequence: CASSESGGSINEQFF. CDR3 in DNA: TGTGCCAGCAGTGAGTCGGGCGGGAGTATAAATGAGCAGTTCTTC.

V and J are TRBV6-2 or TRBV6-3 and TRBJ2-7; D might be TRBD1 (6 bases). Germline V gives CDR1 MNHEY, CDR2 SVGEGT. V was clipped by 2 bases and J by 0 bases, with 11 bases between them. The CDR3 runs 15 residues. CDR3 protein: CASSYTGQSSYEQYF. CDR3 nucleotide sequence: TGTGCCAGCAGTTACACAGGACAGAGCTCCTACGAGCAGTACTTC.

The count of this clone is one. The chain carries TRBV6-2 or TRBV6-3 and TRBJ1-1; the D gene is possibly TRBD1 (6 bases). Germline V gene lookup returns CDR1 MNHEY and CDR2 SVGEGT. The CDR3 has 16 residues. V was trimmed by 4 bases and J by 2 bases, leaving 17 bases between them. The CDR3 nucleotides read TGTGCCAGCAGTTCCTCGTGGGGCAGGGGAAACACTGAAGCTTTCTTT. Translating it yields CASSSSWGRGNTEAFF.

This chain uses TRBV3-1 (or the pseudogene TRBV3-2) with TRBJ1-1; possible D gene TRBD1, 6 bases. The CDR3 is made up of 15 amino acids. Germline CDR1 and CDR2: LGHDT and YNNKEL (reference sequence). Trimming removed 6 bases at V and 0 bases at J, with 14 bases between. In nucleotides, the CDR3 is TGTGCCAGCAGGCCCCCAGGGGTTATGAACACTGAAGCTTTCTTT. This gives the protein CASRPPGVMNTEAFF.

The CDR3 sequence: CASSLKFGGLNTEAFF. In nucleotides, the CDR3 is TGTGCCAGCAGCTTAAAGTTCGGGGGTTTGAACACTGAAGCTTTCTTT. The J gene is TRBJ1-1, the V gene TRBV5-6; D is possibly TRBD1 (5 bases). V lost 2 bases, J lost 0 bases, and 14 bases lay in between. The CDR3 contains 16 residues. Germline-derived CDR1 and CDR2 are SGHDT and YYEEEE.

The chain uses TRBV5-1 and TRBJ2-7, with TRBD2 matching over 7 bases. The germline V gene has CDR1 SGHRS and CDR2 YFSETQ. V was clipped by 2 bases and J by 4 bases; unmatched bases: 3. This CDR3 contains 13 residues. The CDR3 loop reads CASSFSGGYEQYV. CDR3 DNA: TGCGCCAGCAGCTTCTCGGGGGGATACGAGCAGTACGTC.

The chain has TRBV5-8 and TRBJ2-2, with 13 positions matching TRBD2. The CDR3 has 20 amino acids. With 0 bases clipped from V and 5 bases from J, the junction kept 13 bases outside the gene matches. Germline V lookup: CDR1 SGHTS, CDR2 YDEGEE. CDR3 nucleotide sequence: TGTGCCAGCAGCTTGGGGAGTTGGACTAGCGGGAGTTCGGGTACCGGGGAGCTGTTTTTT. Translated: CASSLGSWTSGSSGTGELFF.

This clone has a handful of counts. The V gene is TRBV6-5, the J gene TRBJ1-6, with TRBD1 matching 9 bases. The CDR3 extends over 13 amino acids. Germline V lookup: CDR1 MNHEY, CDR2 SVGAGI. V lost 10 bases, J lost 10 bases, and 8 bases stayed unmatched. The CDR3 sequence is CATSTGGRSPLHF. CDR3 sequence (DNA): TGTGCCACTTCGACAGGGGGACGCTCACCCCTCCACTTT.

V usage is TRBV7-6 and J usage is TRBJ1-4; D might be TRBD1 (6 bases). CDR3 length: 15 amino acids. CDR1 is SGHVS and CDR2 is FNYEAQ in the germline V gene. Trimming took off 5 bases at V and 12 bases at J, with 22 bases between the two ends. The CDR3 bases are TGTGCCAGCAGCCCAGTCCGGGCGATAGGGGGGGAACTGTTTTTT. Translating it yields CASSPVRAIGGELFF.

This chain joins TRBV19 and TRBJ2-1; maybe TRBD1 (5 bases). Germline V gene sequence: CDR1 LNHDA, CDR2 SQIVND (reference sequence). Trimming removed 4 bases from V and 3 bases from J, with 10 bases in between. The CDR3 has 14 residues. DNA for the CDR3: TGTGCCAGTAGTACGGACATTCTCTACAATGAGCAGTTCTTC. Translation: CASSTDILYNEQFF.

The chain recombines TRBV19 with TRBJ1-2, with D unclear. From germline, CDR1 is LNHDA and CDR2 SQIVND (reference sequence). V was trimmed by 2 bases and J by 4 bases, leaving 14 bases between them. CDR3 length: 15 amino acids. In DNA, the CDR3 is TGTGCCAGTAGTATAAGGGTGGGAGGCCCCTATGGCTACACCTTC. Amino acid sequence: CASSIRVGGPYGYTF.

Only one count was recorded for this clone. This rearrangement joins TRBV3-1 (or the pseudogene TRBV3-2) to TRBJ2-7; 8 bases map to TRBD2. Germline CDR1 is LGHDT and CDR2 is YNNKEL (reference sequence). V trimming: 6 bases; J trimming: 3 bases; junction bases outside the gene matches: 10. The CDR3 has 15 amino acids. CDR3 protein: CASSHSTSELYEQYF. The CDR3, as DNA: TGTGCCAGCAGTCACTCGACTAGCGAACTCTACGAGCAGTACTTC.

The CDR3 sequence is CASSPFIAGDYITQYF. CDR3 nucleotide sequence: TGTGCCAGCAGCCCCTTCATAGCGGGAGATTATATAACGCAGTATTTT. The chain employs TRBV3-1 (or the pseudogene TRBV3-2) and TRBJ2-3; TRBD2 matches at 9 bases. V gave up 4 bases and J gave up 9 bases; unmatched junction bases: 14. CDR3 length: 16 residues. In germline, CDR1 is LGHDT, CDR2 YNNKEL (reference sequence).

This clone occurred a few times. The J gene is TRBJ2-3, the V gene TRBV20-1, with 8 nucleotides matching TRBD1. The germline gives CDR1 DFQATT, CDR2 SNEGSKA (reference sequence). The J segment lost 8 bases and the V segment lost 6 bases, leaving 4 bases of the junction unmatched. The CDR3 runs 11 residues. The CDR3 protein is CSAAQGGTQYF. DNA for the CDR3: TGCAGTGCGGCACAGGGGGGTACGCAGTATTTT.

This clone was counted a few times. This sample includes further DNA sequences coding for the same CDR3. The V and J genes are TRBV5-5 and TRBJ1-1; 7 bases are shared with TRBD1. The CDR3 length is 13 residues. In germline, CDR1 is SGHKS, CDR2 YYEKEE (reference sequence). The junction had 1 base not matched to a gene; V was cut back by 0 bases and J by 5 bases. The CDR3 DNA sequence: TGTGCCAGCAGCTTGGGCAGGGGGACTGAAGCTTTCTTT. It is translated as CASSLGRGTEAFF.

The chain has TRBV4-2 and TRBJ2-3; 9 bases align to TRBD2. The germline V gene encodes CDR1 LGHNA and CDR2 YNFKEQ. This CDR3 is 14 amino acids long. Unmatched junction bases numbered 0, after V lost 1 base and J lost 4 bases. CDR3 residues: CASSQVAGADTQYF. The DNA of the CDR3 is TGTGCCAGCAGCCAAGTAGCGGGGGCAGATACGCAGTATTTT.

The chain combines TRBV14 with TRBJ1-1, with a possible D match to TRBD1 (5 bases). Trimming removed 2 bases from V and 4 bases from J, with 11 bases in between. From germline, CDR1 is SGHDN and CDR2 FVKESK. The CDR3 runs to 14 residues. The CDR3 DNA reads TGTGCCAGCAGCCAAAGTTACGGGGGCACTGAAGCTTTCTTT. It is translated as CASSQSYGGTEAFF.

The CDR3, as DNA: TGTGCCAGCGCTTCAGGGGGAGGTGGAAACACCATATATTTT. Translation: CASASGGGGNTIYF. This sequence joins TRBV6-5 and TRBJ1-3; TRBD1 matches 7 bases. The germline V gene encodes CDR1 MNHEY and CDR2 SVGAGI. CDR3 length equals 14 residues. The J segment lost 3 bases and the V segment lost 8 bases, leaving 7 bases of the junction unmatched.